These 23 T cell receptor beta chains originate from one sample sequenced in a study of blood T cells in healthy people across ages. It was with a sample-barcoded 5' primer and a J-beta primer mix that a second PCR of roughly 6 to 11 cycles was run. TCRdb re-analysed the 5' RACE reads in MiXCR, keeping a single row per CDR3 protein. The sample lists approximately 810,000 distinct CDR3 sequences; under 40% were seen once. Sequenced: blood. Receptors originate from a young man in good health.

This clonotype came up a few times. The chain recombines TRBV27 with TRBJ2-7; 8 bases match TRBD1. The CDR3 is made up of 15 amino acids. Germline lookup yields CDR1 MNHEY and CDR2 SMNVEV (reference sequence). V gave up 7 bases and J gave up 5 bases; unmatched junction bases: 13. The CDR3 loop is CASKRLRTGINEQYF. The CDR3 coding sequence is TGTGCCAGCAAGCGTTTGAGGACAGGGATCAACGAGCAGTACTTC.

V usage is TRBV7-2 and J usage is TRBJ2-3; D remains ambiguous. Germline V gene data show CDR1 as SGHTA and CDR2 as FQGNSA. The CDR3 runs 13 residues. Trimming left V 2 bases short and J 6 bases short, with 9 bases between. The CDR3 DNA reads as TGTGCCAGCAGCTTACAGAGTGAGGATACGCAGTATTTT. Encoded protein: CASSLQSEDTQYF.

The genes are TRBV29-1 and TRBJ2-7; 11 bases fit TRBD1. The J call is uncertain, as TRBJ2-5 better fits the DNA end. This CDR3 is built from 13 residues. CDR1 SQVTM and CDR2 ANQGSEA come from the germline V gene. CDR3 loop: CSWGQGGPETQYF. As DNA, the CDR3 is TGCAGCTGGGGACAGGGGGGGCCAGAGACCCAGTACTTC.

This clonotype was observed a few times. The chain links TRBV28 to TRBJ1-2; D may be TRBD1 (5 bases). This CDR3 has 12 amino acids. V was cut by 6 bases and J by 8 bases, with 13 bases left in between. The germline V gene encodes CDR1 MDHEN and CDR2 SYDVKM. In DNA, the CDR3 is TGTGCCAGCAGGGTCGGGGCGGGCGGCTACACCTTC. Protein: CASRVGAGGYTF.

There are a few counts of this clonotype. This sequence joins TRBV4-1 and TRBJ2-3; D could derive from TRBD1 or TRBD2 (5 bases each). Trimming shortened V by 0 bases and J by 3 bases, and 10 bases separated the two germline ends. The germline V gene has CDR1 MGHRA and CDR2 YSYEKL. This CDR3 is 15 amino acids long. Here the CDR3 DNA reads TGCGCCAGCAGCCAAGAGGGGGTGCCGACAGATACGCAGTATTTT. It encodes CASSQEGVPTDTQYF.

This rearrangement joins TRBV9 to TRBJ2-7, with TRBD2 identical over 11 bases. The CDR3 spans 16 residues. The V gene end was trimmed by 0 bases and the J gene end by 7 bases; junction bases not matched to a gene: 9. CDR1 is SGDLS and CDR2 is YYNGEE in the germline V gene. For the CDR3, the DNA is TGTGCCAGCAGCGTAGCTCCTAGCGGGGGGAACAATGAGCAGTACTTC. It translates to CASSVAPSGGNNEQYF.

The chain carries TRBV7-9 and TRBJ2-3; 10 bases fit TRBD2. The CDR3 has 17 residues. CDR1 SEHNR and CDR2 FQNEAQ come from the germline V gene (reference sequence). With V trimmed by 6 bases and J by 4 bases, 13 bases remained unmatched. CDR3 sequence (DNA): TGTGCCAGCAGGAAACTTAGCGGGGGGCACACCGCAGATACGCAGTATTTT. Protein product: CASRKLSGGHTADTQYF.

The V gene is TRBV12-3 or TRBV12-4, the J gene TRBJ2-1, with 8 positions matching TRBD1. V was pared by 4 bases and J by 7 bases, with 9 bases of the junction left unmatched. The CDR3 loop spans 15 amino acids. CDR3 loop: CASSYGTGDPNEQFF. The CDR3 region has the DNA TGTGCCAGCAGTTACGGGACAGGCGACCCAAATGAGCAGTTCTTC.

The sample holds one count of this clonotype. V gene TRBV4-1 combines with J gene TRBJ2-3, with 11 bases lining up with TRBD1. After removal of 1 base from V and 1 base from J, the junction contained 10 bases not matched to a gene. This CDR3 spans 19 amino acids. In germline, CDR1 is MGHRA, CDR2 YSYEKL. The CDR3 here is CASSQGIDGTGGRTDTQYF. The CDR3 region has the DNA TGCGCCAGCAGCCAAGGGATTGATGGGACAGGGGGTCGCACAGATACGCAGTATTTT.

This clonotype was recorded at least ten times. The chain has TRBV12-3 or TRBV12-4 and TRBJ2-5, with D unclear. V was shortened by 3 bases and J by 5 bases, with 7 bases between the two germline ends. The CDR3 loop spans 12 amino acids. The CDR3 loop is CASSFSGETQYF. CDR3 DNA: TGTGCCAGCAGTTTTTCCGGCGAGACCCAGTACTTC.

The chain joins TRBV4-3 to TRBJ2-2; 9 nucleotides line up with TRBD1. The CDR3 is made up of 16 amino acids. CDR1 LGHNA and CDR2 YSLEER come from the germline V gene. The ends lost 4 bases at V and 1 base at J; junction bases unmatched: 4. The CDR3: CASSRTDRGNTGELFF. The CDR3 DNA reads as TGCGCCAGCAGCCGTACGGACAGGGGGAACACCGGGGAGCTGTTTTTT.

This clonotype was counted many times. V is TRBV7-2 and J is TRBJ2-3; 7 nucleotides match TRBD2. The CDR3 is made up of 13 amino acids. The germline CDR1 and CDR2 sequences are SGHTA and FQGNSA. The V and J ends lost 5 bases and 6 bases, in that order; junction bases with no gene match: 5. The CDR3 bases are TGTGCCAGCAGCCGCAACGGGGGGGATACGCAGTATTTT. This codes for CASSRNGGDTQYF. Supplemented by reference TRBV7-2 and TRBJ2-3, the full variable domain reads GAGVSQSPSNKVTEKGKDVELRCDPISGHTALYWYRQSLGQGLEFLIYFQGNSAPDKSGLPSDRFSAERTGGSVSTLTIQRTQQEDSAVYLCASSRNGGDTQYFGPGTRLTVL.

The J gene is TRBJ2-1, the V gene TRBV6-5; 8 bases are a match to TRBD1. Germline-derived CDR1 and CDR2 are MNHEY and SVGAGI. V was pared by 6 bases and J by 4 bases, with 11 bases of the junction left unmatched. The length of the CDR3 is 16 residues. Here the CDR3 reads CASRGRTGFGYNEQFF. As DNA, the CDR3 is TGTGCCAGCAGAGGAAGGACAGGGTTCGGATACAATGAGCAGTTCTTC.

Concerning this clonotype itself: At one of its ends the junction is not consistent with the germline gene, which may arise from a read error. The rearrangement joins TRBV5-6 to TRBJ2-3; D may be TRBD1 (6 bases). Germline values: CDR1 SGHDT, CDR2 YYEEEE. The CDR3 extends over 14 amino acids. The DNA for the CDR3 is TGTACCAGCAGACAGGACCTTACCACAGATACGCAGTATTTT. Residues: CTSRQDLTTDTQYF. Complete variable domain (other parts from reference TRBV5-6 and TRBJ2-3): DAGVTQSPTHLIKTRGQQVTLRCSPKSGHDTVSWYQQALGQGPQFIFQYYEEEERQRGNFPDRFSGHQFPNYSSELNVNALLLGDSALYLCTSRQDLTTDTQYFGPGTRLTVL.

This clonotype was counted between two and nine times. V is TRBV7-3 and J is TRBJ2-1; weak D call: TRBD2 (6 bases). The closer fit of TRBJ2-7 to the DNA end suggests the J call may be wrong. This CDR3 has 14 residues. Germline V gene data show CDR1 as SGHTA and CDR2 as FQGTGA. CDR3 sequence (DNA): TGTGCCAGCGCTCACGGGGGTTCCTACAATGAGCAGTACTTC. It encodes CASAHGGSYNEQYF.

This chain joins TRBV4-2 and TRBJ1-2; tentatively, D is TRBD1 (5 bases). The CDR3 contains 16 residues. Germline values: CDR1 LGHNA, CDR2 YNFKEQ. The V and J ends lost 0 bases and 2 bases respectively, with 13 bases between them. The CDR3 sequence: CASSQEVEGINYGYTF. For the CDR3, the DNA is TGTGCCAGCAGCCAAGAGGTAGAGGGGATAAACTATGGCTACACCTTC.

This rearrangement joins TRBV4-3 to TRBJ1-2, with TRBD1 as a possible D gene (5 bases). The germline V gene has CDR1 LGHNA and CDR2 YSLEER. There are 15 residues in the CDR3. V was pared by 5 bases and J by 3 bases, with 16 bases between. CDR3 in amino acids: CASSSLLGEDYGYTF. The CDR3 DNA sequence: TGCGCCAGCAGCAGCTTGTTGGGGGAGGACTATGGCTACACCTTC.

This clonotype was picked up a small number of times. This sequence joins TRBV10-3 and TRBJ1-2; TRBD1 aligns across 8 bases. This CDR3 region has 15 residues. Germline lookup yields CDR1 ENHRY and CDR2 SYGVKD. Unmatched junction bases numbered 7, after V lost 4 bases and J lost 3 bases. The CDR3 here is CAISAWTGRDYGYTF. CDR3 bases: TGTGCCATCAGTGCCTGGACAGGGAGGGACTATGGCTACACCTTC.

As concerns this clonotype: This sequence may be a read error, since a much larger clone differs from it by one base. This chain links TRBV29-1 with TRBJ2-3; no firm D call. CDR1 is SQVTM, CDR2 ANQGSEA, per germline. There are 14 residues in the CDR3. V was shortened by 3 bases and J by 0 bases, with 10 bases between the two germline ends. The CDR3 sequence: CSVDGESSTDTQYF. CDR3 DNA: TGCAGCGTTGATGGTGAGTCTAGCACAGATACGCAGTATTTT.

The DNA of the CDR3 is TGTGCCAGCAGTCCAACGGACAGGGGGCGAAACACCATATATTTT. Encoded protein: CASSPTDRGRNTIYF. This chain links TRBV6-6 with TRBJ1-3; 11 nucleotides match TRBD1. This CDR3 has 15 amino acids. The junction had 5 bases not matched to a gene; V was cut back by 5 bases and J by 5 bases. Per germline, CDR1 MNHNY and CDR2 SVGAGI (reference sequence).

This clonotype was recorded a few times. The CDR3 spells CASSYSPAGLSVGYTF. For the CDR3, the DNA is TGTGCCAGCAGTTACTCGCCGGCGGGCCTCTCTGTGGGCTACACCTTC. The chain employs TRBV6-6 and TRBJ1-2, with D hard to call. Trimming removed 0 bases from V and 8 bases from J, with 19 bases in between. The CDR3 contains 16 residues. CDR1 and CDR2 (germline): MNHNY, SVGAGI (reference sequence).

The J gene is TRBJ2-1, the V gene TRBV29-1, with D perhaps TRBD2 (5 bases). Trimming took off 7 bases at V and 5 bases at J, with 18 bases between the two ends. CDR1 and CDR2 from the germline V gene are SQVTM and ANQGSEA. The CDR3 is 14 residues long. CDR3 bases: TGCAGCGCAGAGGTTAGCTCGGGGAACAATGAGCAGTTCTTC. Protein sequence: CSAEVSSGNNEQFF.

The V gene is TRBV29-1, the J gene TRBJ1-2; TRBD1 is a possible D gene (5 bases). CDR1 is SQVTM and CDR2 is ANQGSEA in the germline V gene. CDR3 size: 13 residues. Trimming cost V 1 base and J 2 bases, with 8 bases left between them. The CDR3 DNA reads TGCAGCGTTGAAGGGGGGGGAAACTATGGCTACACCTTC. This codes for CSVEGGGNYGYTF. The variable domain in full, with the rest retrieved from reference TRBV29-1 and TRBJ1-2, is SAVISQKPSRDICQRGTSLTIQCQVDSQVTMMFWYRQQPGQSLTLIATANQGSEATYESGFVIDKFPISRPNLTFSTLTVSNMSPEDSSIYLCSVEGGGNYGYTFGSGTRLTVV.